Below, 18 T cell receptor beta chains from the same sample are listed, as sequenced in a study of Ad26.COV2.S vaccination and SARS-CoV-2 variants. As to treatment: about 20 received Ad26.COV2.S at low or high dose, single or two shots; about 5 received placebo; per-sample allocation not given. Sampling was performed 63 days after the first vaccine or placebo injection. Some clones are missing from TCRdb's copy, which holds only in-frame ones; the method was immunoSEQ multiplex PCR. The repertoire consists of 410,000 or so clones, with approximately 92% occurring once and the leading ten covering roughly an eighth. Material: peripheral blood, obtained in a trial of Ad26.COV2.S vaccine versus placebo. Receptors originate from a person aged 18-65 years who received the Ad26.COV2.S COVID-19 vaccine or a placebo.

This rearrangement joins TRBV7-2 to TRBJ1-1; D not resolved. The CDR3 contains 14 residues. Germline-derived CDR1 and CDR2 are SGHTA and FQGNSA. The V end lost 0 bases, the J end lost 0 bases, and 5 bases lay between the germline ends. This CDR3 is CASSLALLNTEAFF. The CDR3 DNA follows: TGTGCCAGCAGCTTAGCGCTTTTGAACACTGAAGCTTTCTTT. The whole variable domain, remainder taken from reference TRBV7-2 and TRBJ1-1, is GAGVSQSPSNKVTEKGKDVELRCDPISGHTALYWYRQSLGQGLEFLIYFQGNSAPDKSGLPSDRFSAERTGGSVSTLTIQRTQQEDSAVYLCASSLALLNTEAFFGQGTRLTVV.

In its sample, this clone was seen a few times. The CDR3 loop is CASSFKLNTEAFF. In DNA, the CDR3 is TGCGCCAGCAGCTTCAAGTTGAACACTGAAGCTTTCTTT. The chain employs TRBV5-1 and TRBJ1-1; D ambiguous. This CDR3 has 13 residues. V was trimmed by 2 bases and J by 0 bases, leaving 5 bases between them. Germline V gives CDR1 SGHRS, CDR2 YFSETQ.

This clone was seen only once. This chain uses TRBV5-1 with TRBJ1-2, with no clear D. The CDR3 runs 12 residues. The germline CDR1 and CDR2 sequences are SGHRS and YFSETQ. V was shortened by 2 bases and J by 6 bases, with 8 bases between the two germline ends. CDR3 DNA sequence: TGCGCCAGCAGCTTAGAGTCAGATGGCTACACCTTC. The encoded protein is CASSLESDGYTF.

The rearrangement uses TRBV10-1 and TRBJ2-2; D not certain. CDR3 length: 14 amino acids. Germline V CDR1 and CDR2: WNHNN, SYGVQD (reference sequence). With 1 base removed from V and 1 base from J, the gap between germline ends came to 4 bases. For the CDR3, the DNA is TGCGCCAGCAGTGAGTGGTTGAACACCGGGGAGCTGTTTTTT. Translating it yields CASSEWLNTGELFF.

The chain couples TRBV28 to TRBJ1-5; maybe TRBD1 (6 bases). The CDR3 has 14 amino acids. Trimming took off 4 bases at V and 6 bases at J, with 13 bases between the two ends. Per the germline V gene, CDR1 is MDHEN and CDR2 is SYDVKM. CDR3 nucleotide sequence: TGTGCCAGCAGTTCCAATCAGGGGAGTCAGCCCCAGCATTTT. This sequence encodes CASSSNQGSQPQHF.

The CDR3 nucleotides read TGTGCCAGCAGATTAGGGACCCAGTACTTC. Translation: CASRLGTQYF. V gene TRBV2 combines with J gene TRBJ2-5; no clear D gene. Germline CDR1 is SNHLY and CDR2 is FYNNEI. Trimming stripped 6 bases from V and 7 bases from J, with 6 bases between. The CDR3 loop spans 10 amino acids.

The chain links TRBV19 to TRBJ1-3; no definite D call. The germline gives CDR1 LNHDA, CDR2 SQIVND (reference sequence). The CDR3 extends over 14 amino acids. Trimming removed 3 bases from V and 7 bases from J, with 13 bases in between. This CDR3 is CASSITVSVNTIYF. As DNA, the CDR3 is TGTGCCAGTAGTATTACAGTTTCGGTCAACACCATATATTTT.

The V call is TRBV29-1, the J call TRBJ1-1; D is uncertain. Germline lookup yields CDR1 SQVTM and CDR2 ANQGSEA. This CDR3 is 12 amino acids long. V lost 7 bases and J 0 bases, leaving 9 bases between the germline ends. The CDR3 spells CSAEVMNTEAFF. The CDR3 DNA follows: TGCAGCGCGGAAGTTATGAACACTGAAGCTTTCTTT.

The rearrangement joins TRBV7-2 to TRBJ1-3, with TRBD1 identical over 7 bases. Trimming cost V 4 bases and J 5 bases; bases outside gene matches: 8. Germline V gene lookup returns CDR1 SGHTA and CDR2 FQGNSA. This CDR3 spans 15 amino acids. DNA for the CDR3: TGTGCCAGCAGCTCGACGGGACAGATGAGAAACACCATATATTTT. Protein sequence: CASSSTGQMRNTIYF.

The DNA of the CDR3 is TGTGCCAGCAGTGGGCTAGCGGGGGCCAGTAAGCAGTATTTT. Its protein is CASSGLAGASKQYF. V usage is TRBV2 and J usage is TRBJ2-3, with TRBD2 matching 10 bases. The V gene's germline CDR1 is SNHLY and CDR2 FYNNEI. The CDR3 is 14 amino acids. The V segment lost 4 bases and the J segment 11 bases; nucleotides outside the gene matches: 9.

The genes are TRBV28 and TRBJ1-5; perhaps TRBD1 as D (5 bases). V shed 8 bases and J shed 0 bases, with 14 bases lying between them. From germline, CDR1 is MDHEN and CDR2 SYDVKM. The CDR3 runs to 15 residues. CDR3 region: CASCRSRVSNQPQHF. CDR3 coding DNA: TGTGCCAGCTGCCGCAGCAGGGTTAGCAATCAGCCCCAGCATTTT.

The chain carries TRBV7-9 and TRBJ2-1; D not certain. V was shortened by 2 bases and J by 10 bases, with 6 bases between the two germline ends. The germline CDR1 and CDR2 sequences are SEHNR and FQNEAQ (reference sequence). There are 11 residues in the CDR3. The CDR3 DNA is TGTGCCAGCAGCTTACTACACGAGCAGTTCTTC. Translated, it gives CASSLLHEQFF.

The chain carries TRBV4-2 and TRBJ2-1, with 11 nucleotides matching TRBD2. Germline-derived CDR1 and CDR2 are LGHNA and YNFKEQ. The CDR3 spans 16 residues. V was pared by 1 base and J by 8 bases, with 7 bases of the junction left unmatched. The CDR3 protein is CASSQGGLAGKDEQFF. For the CDR3, the DNA is TGTGCCAGCAGCCAAGGTGGACTAGCGGGTAAGGATGAGCAGTTCTTC.

The chain carries TRBV7-9 and TRBJ2-7; 8 nucleotides line up with TRBD1. The CDR3 loop spans 14 amino acids. CDR1 is SEHNR, CDR2 FQNEAQ, per germline (reference sequence). The V gene end was trimmed by 5 bases and the J gene end by 3 bases; junction bases not matched to a gene: 6. CDR3 nucleotides: TGTGCCAGCAGCCCTGGACAGGGTAACTACGAGCAGTACTTC. The encoded protein is CASSPGQGNYEQYF.

This chain links TRBV19 with TRBJ2-5; 7 bases align to TRBD2. V shed 5 bases and J 2 bases; nucleotides not matched to a gene: 8. This CDR3 region has 15 residues. Germline V CDR1 and CDR2: LNHDA, SQIVND (reference sequence). The DNA of the CDR3 is TGTGCCAGTAGTCCCCGGGACTACATTCAAGAGACCCAGTACTTC. Translation gives CASSPRDYIQETQYF.

V and J are TRBV29-1 and TRBJ2-7, with 9 bases identical to TRBD1. Trimming took 5 bases from V and 6 from J; bases not matched to a gene: 11. CDR1 is SQVTM and CDR2 is ANQGSEA in the germline V gene. The CDR3 runs to 14 residues. The chain's CDR3 is CSVHGGQGVGEQYF. The CDR3 DNA is TGCAGCGTTCACGGGGGACAGGGCGTTGGCGAGCAGTACTTC.

The rearrangement links TRBV30 to TRBJ2-3; D is possibly TRBD2 (6 bases). The V end was cut by 2 bases, the J end by 4 bases, with 13 bases between. The CDR3 has 14 residues. Germline CDR1 is GTSNPN and CDR2 is SVGIG (reference sequence). This chain's CDR3 is CAWSYRRGSDTQYF. The DNA of the CDR3 is TGTGCCTGGAGTTATAGGAGGGGATCAGATACGCAGTATTTT.

V gene TRBV10-2 combines with J gene TRBJ2-2; maybe TRBD2 (6 bases). Trimming took 4 bases from V and 0 from J, leaving 12 bases between them. This CDR3 region has 16 residues. Germline V gives CDR1 WSHSY, CDR2 SAAADI. This chain's CDR3 is CASSGRTTSNTGELFF. CDR3 nucleotide sequence: TGCGCCAGCAGTGGGAGGACTACCTCGAACACCGGGGAGCTGTTTTTT.